The clone carrying this T cell receptor beta chain was picked up many times. The antigen remains unidentified. The source of the sample is a study of T cell repertoires in cytomegalovirus infection. As for the study in general: CMV infection plus the matching HLA type was flagged by public TCR beta signatures.

General study results and limits: Public TCR beta family frequency separated CMV-and-HLA carriers, including in an independent cohort. It was HLA-C-restricted CMV-specific TCR beta clonotypes that dominated the response ex vivo.

Each CDR3 protein gets one entry after TCRdb re-called the reads with MiXCR. The sample has 200,000 to 250,000 distinct CDR3 sequences; approximately 7% are singletons. The V gene's germline CDR1 is SGHNT and CDR2 YYREEE (reference sequence). The CDR3 is 16 amino acids. V dropped 3 bases and J dropped 7; count of bases not matched to a gene: 12. The chain links TRBV5-4 to TRBJ2-5; 10 nucleotides agree with TRBD2. Sequencing was carried out using PBMCs. The sequence came from a human donor in good health (CMV status not recorded). Some clones in this sample may be carry-over from other donors' samples. CDR3 bases: TGTGCCAGCAGCTGTCCGATGGCTAGCGGGGGTGGGACCCAGTACTTC. The encoded protein is CASSCPMASGGGTQYF.